This T cell receptor (beta chain) was recorded in a study of T cell responses to AZD1222 COVID-19 vaccine. Study-wide results and limits: Donors in the cohort were predominantly white British and more often female, and clonal diversity was possibly underestimated. Spike-specific TCR repertoires showed rising breadth and depth after two AZD1222 doses. Repertoire sampling happened only post peak T cell response.

In regard to this clone: Its antigen is not identified.

Generated by immunoSEQ multiplex PCR, the TCRdb table keeps only in-frame clones and is missing some. The sample carries roughly 130,000 clones, about 92% recorded once. Germline V gives CDR1 MDHEN, CDR2 SYDVKM. The CDR3 has 17 residues. The ends were cut back, 7 bases at V and 2 bases at J, with 18 bases in the middle. The chain employs TRBV28 and TRBJ1-6; tentative D call: TRBD1 (5 bases). The receptor comes from an adult in good health. This specimen was peripheral blood, taken on day 0 of AZD1222 vaccination. CDR3 DNA sequence: TGTGCCAGCACTTCCCCGTTCCCGGGACCCTATAATTCACCCCTCCACTTT. This gives the protein CASTSPFPGPYNSPLHF.